This T cell receptor (beta chain) was identified in a study of identical twins. The study's findings and limits: Sharing of beta out-of-frame sequences by twins showed a weaker excess. In drawing conclusions, the study used cross-sectional statistical analysis and did not follow the same donors.

One entry per CDR3 protein results from TCRdb running MiXCR on the 5' RACE reads. The profile shows around 220,000 distinct CDR3 sequences, around 15% of them singletons. This CDR3 has 13 amino acids. Germline CDR1 and CDR2: DFQATT and SNEGSKA (reference sequence). Trimming removed 1 base from V and 4 bases from J; junction bases left unmatched: 1. Comments on this clonotype: Its matching antigen is unknown.

The V and J genes are TRBV20-1 and TRBJ1-1; 9 nucleotides match TRBD1. This sequence was found in a woman under 30 in good health. The sample consisted of memory (CD45RO+) T cells sorted from blood. The CDR3 bases are TGCAGTGCTAGAGGACAGGGGGGCACTGAAGCTTTCTTT. This encodes CSARGQGGTEAFF.